Listed here are 9 T cell receptor beta chains from one sample, sequenced in a study of control samples from healthy donors and cancer patients. Data came from immunoSEQ multiplex PCR; TCRdb stores just in-frame clones and leaves some out. The sample includes more than 12,000 clones, roughly 80% seen only once; the top ten take roughly 18%. The sample comprised formalin-fixed, paraffin-embedded tissue. The receptors derive from a female donor with lung cancer.

This chain uses TRBV5-3 with TRBJ2-5; D unresolved. TRBV5-3 is an open reading frame whose function is uncertain. The CDR3 loop spans 10 amino acids. Trimming took off 5 bases at V and 2 bases at J, with 1 base between the two ends. CDR3 residues: CARRQETQYF. CDR3 sequence (DNA): TGTGCCAGAAGGCAAGAGACCCAGTACTTC.

The rearrangement links TRBV12-3 or TRBV12-4 to TRBJ2-7; D may be TRBD1 (6 bases). Trimming removed 6 bases from V and 2 bases from J, with 11 bases in between. The CDR3 length is 13 residues. The CDR3 nucleotides are TGTGCCAGCAGCTTTTGGACAGCCTACGAGCAGTACTTC. Translation gives CASSFWTAYEQYF.

The chain is built from TRBV5-1 and TRBJ2-5; D is perhaps TRBD2 (6 bases). This CDR3 has 15 residues. Trimming removed 0 bases from V and 5 bases from J, with 14 bases in between. CDR1 is SGHRS, CDR2 YFSETQ, per germline. The CDR3 DNA sequence: TGCGCCAGCAGCTTGGTCTCGGGAGTAGTTGAGACCCAGTACTTC. Translated, it gives CASSLVSGVVETQYF.

The V and J genes are TRBV4-1 and TRBJ2-1, with 13 positions matching TRBD2. The CDR3 runs to 17 residues. CDR1 is MGHRA and CDR2 is YSYEKL in the germline V gene. V shed 0 bases, J shed 7 bases, and the junction held 6 bases outside the gene matches. The CDR3 spells CASSQERLAGGLNEQFF. Here the CDR3 DNA reads TGCGCCAGCAGCCAAGAACGACTAGCGGGAGGTTTGAATGAGCAGTTCTTC.

DNA of the CDR3: TGTGCCAGCAGTTTATTTGGTGGGGAGCTGTTTTTT. It encodes CASSLFGGELFF. The chain recombines TRBV12-3 or TRBV12-4 with TRBJ2-2; no clear D gene. The length of the CDR3 is 12 residues. V lost 2 bases, J lost 8 bases, and 6 bases lay in between.

The chain couples TRBV5-1 to TRBJ1-2; D gene uncertain. CDR1 SGHRS and CDR2 YFSETQ come from the germline V gene. This CDR3 has 12 residues. Trimming pared 4 bases from V and 2 bases from J, leaving 6 bases between. CDR3 coding DNA: TGCGCCAGCAGCAGAGAAAACTATGGCTACACCTTC. Its protein product is CASSRENYGYTF.

This clone was seen more than once but under ten times. DNA for the CDR3: TGTGCCAGCAGTTACCTTAAGCAATCCGGGGAGCTGTTTTTT. Amino acid sequence: CASSYLKQSGELFF. The chain has TRBV6-5 and TRBJ2-2; unclear D gene. The CDR3 totals 14 residues. V was cut by 2 bases and J by 6 bases, with 10 bases left in between. The germline V gene has CDR1 MNHEY and CDR2 SVGAGI.

The rearrangement joins TRBV6-1 to TRBJ2-7; 11 bases map to TRBD2. J lost 5 bases, V lost 1 base, and 7 bases had no gene match. From germline, CDR1 is MNHNS and CDR2 SASEGT. This CDR3 spans 16 amino acids. This chain's CDR3 is CASSEETSGSSDEQYF. The CDR3 DNA follows: TGTGCCAGCAGTGAAGAAACTAGCGGGAGCAGCGACGAGCAGTACTTC.

As to this clone: Relative to the germline gene, one junction end is altered; a read error may explain this. The rearrangement links TRBV20-1 to TRBJ2-1; a weak D match, TRBD2 (5 bases). Germline CDR1 and CDR2: DFQATT and SNEGSKA (reference sequence). The CDR3 is 10 amino acids. CDR3 sequence: CSARDTLGVF. Written as DNA, the CDR3 is TGCAGTGCTAGAGATACCCTCGGGGTCTTC.